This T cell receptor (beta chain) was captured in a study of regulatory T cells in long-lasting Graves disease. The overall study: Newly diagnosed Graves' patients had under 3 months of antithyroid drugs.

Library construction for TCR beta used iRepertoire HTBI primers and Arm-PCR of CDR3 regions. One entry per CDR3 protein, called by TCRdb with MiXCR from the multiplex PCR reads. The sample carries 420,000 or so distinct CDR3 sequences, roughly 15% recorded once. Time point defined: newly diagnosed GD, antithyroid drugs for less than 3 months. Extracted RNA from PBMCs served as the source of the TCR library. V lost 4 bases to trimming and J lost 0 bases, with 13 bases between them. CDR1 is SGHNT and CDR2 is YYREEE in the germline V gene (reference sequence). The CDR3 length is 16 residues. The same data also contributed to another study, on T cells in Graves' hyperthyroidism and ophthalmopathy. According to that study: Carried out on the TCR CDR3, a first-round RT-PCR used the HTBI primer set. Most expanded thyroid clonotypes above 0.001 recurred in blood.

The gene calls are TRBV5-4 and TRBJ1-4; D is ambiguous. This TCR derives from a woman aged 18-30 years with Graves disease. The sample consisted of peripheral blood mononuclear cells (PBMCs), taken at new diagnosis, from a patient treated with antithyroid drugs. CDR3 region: CASSPSRGSTNEKLFF. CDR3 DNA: TGTGCCAGCAGCCCCAGCCGTGGCTCAACTAATGAAAAACTGTTTTTT.